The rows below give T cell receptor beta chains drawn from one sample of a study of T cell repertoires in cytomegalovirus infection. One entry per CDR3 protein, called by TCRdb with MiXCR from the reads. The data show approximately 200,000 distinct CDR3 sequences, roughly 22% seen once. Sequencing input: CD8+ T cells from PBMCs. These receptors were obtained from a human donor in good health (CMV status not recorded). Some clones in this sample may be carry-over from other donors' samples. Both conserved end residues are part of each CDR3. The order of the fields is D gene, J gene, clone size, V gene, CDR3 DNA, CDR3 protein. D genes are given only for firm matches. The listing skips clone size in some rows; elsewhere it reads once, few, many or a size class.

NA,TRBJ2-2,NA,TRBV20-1,TGCAGTGCGACAGCACCGAACACCGGGGAGCTGTTTTTT,CSATAPNTGELFF
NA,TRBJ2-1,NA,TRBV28,TGTGCCAGCAGTTTTAGCGCAGACAATGAGCAGTTCTTC,CASSFSADNEQFF
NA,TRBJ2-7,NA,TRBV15,TGTGCCACCGGGGGGACGGAAAACTCCTACGAGCAGTACTTC,CATGGTENSYEQYF
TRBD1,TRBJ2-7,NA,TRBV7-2,TGTGCCAGCAGCCACTCGGGGCAGGGGGCTTACGAGCAGTACTTC,CASSHSGQGAYEQYF
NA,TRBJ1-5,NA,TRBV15,TGTGCCACCAGCAGAGGTCGGTCAAGCGGTCAGCCCCAGCATTTT,CATSRGRSSGQPQHF
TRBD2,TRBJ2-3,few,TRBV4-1,TGCGCCAGCAGCCAAGAGGCGGCGGGGGGGGACACAGATACGCAGTATTTT,CASSQEAAGGDTDTQYF
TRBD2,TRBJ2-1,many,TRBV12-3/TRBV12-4,TGTGCCAGCAGTCCAGGGACTAGCGGGGGGGCCGCCTACAATGAGCAGTTCTTC,CASSPGTSGGAAYNEQFF
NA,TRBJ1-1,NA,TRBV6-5,TGTGCCAGCAGAGGTCAGGGACTAGGCACTGAAGCTTTCTTT,CASRGQGLGTEAFF
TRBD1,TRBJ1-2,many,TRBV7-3,TGTGCCAGCAGCTTGGACGGGACAGCCGCTAACTATGGCTACACCTTC,CASSLDGTAANYGYTF
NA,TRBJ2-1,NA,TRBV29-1,TGCAGCGTTTATACGGGGGCGCACAATGAGCAGTTCTTC,CSVYTGAHNEQFF
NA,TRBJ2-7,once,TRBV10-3,TGTGCCACCGGAGGGGGCCCCTACGAGCAGTACTTC,CATGGGPYEQYF
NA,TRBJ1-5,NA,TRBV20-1,TGCAGTGCTAGAGCCCTTATGTGGAATCAGCCCCAGCATTTT,CSARALMWNQPQHF
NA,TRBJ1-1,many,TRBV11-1,TGTGCCAGCAGCTTAGTTTCGTTGGGCACTGAAGCTTTCTTT,CASSLVSLGTEAFF
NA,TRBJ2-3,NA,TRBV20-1,TGCAGTGCTAGAGCTCGGGTTGCGGGGACTAGCACAGATACGCAGTATTTT,CSARARVAGTSTDTQYF
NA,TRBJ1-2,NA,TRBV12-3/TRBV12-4,TGTGCCAGCAGTTTAGTCCCAGGGGCTAACTATGGCTACACCTTC,CASSLVPGANYGYTF
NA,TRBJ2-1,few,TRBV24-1,TGTGCCACCAGTGATACCCTTGCTCGGGATAGCTCCTACAATGAGCAGTTCTTC,CATSDTLARDSSYNEQFF
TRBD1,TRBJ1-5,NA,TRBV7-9,TGTGCCAGCAGTTTTGGGACAGGGCTTCAGCCCCAGCATTTT,CASSFGTGLQPQHF
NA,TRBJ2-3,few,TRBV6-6,TGTGCCAGCAGTGCGGACTCGGCACTGGGAGATACGCAGTATTTT,CASSADSALGDTQYF
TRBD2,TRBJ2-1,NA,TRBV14,TGTGCCAGCAGCCGACTCTCTAGCGGGGGGGCCAGTGAGCAGTTCTTC,CASSRLSSGGASEQFF
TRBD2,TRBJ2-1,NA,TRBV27,TGTGCCAGCGGGGAGGGGCTAGCGGGCAATGAGCAGTTCTTC,CASGEGLAGNEQFF
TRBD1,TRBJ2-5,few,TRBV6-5,TGTGCCAGCAGTTATGGTCCAGGGACAGGGGTGGAGACCCAGTACTTC,CASSYGPGTGVETQYF
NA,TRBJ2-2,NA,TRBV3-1,TGTGCCAGCAGTTGGCGTACCGGGGAGCTGTTTTTT,CASSWRTGELFF
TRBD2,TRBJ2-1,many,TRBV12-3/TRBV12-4,TGTGCCAGCGGGACTAGCGGGGGGGCATACAATGAGCAGTTCTTC,CASGTSGGAYNEQFF
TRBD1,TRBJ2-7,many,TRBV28,TGTGCCAGCAGGAAACCGGGACAGTCTGTATACGAGCAGTACTTC,CASRKPGQSVYEQYF
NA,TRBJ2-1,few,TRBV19,TGTGCCAGTAGCCCTAGCTCGGGGGGCACCTACAATGAGCAGTTCTTC,CASSPSSGGTYNEQFF
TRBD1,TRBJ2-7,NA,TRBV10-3,TGTGCCACCAGGGGGCAGGGGGCTTCCTACGAGCAGTACTTC,CATRGQGASYEQYF
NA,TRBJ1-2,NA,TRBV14,TGTGCCAGCAGCCTCCTTGCGGGGTATGGCTACACCTTC,CASSLLAGYGYTF
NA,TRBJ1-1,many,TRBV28,TGTGCCAGCAGTTTAGTTCAGGGCACTGAAGCTTTCTTT,CASSLVQGTEAFF
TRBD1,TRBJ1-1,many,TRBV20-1,TGCAGTGCACCCCGACAGGGAATGTACACTGAAGCTTTCTTT,CSAPRQGMYTEAFF
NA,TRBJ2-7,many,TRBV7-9,TGTGCCAGCAGCTTAGCGCGCGGAGGTGTTGCCTACGAGCAGTACTTC,CASSLARGGVAYEQYF
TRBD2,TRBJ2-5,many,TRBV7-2,TGTGCCAGCAGCTTAGGAGCGGGGGAGCAAGAGACCCAGTACTTC,CASSLGAGEQETQYF
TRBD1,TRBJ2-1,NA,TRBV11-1,TGTGCCAGCAGCCCCGACAGGGGAAGTGCCTACAATGAGCAGTTCTTC,CASSPDRGSAYNEQFF
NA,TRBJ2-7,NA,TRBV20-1,TGCAGTGCTAGAGATTCAGTTTACGAGCAGTACTTC,CSARDSVYEQYF
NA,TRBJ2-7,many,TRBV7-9,TGTGCCAGCAGCTTTGGGAGTTCCTACGAGCAGTACTTC,CASSFGSSYEQYF
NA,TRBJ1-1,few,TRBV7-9,TGTGCCAGCAGGCGATCGGGACCCTGGGACACTGAAGCTTTCTTT,CASRRSGPWDTEAFF
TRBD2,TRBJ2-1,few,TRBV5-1,TGCGCCAGCAGCTGGCGGGGGGGGGACAATGAGCAGTTCTTC,CASSWRGGDNEQFF
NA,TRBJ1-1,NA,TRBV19,TGTGCCAGTAGTATTATGGACATGAACACTGAAGCTTTCTTT,CASSIMDMNTEAFF
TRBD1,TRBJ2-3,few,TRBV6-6,TGTGCCAGCTGTCACGAAGGGGGCTACGGAGATACGCAGTATTTT,CASCHEGGYGDTQYF
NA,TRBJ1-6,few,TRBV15,TGTGCCACCAGCTGGGTCCGGGGCTCAAATTCACCCCTCCACTTT,CATSWVRGSNSPLHF
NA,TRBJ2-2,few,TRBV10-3,TGTGCCATCAGTGAGAATCAGCGAGAGCTGTTTTTT,CAISENQRELFF
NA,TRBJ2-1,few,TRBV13,TGTGCCAGCAGCGGCTTAGCGCGGGGTAAGGTCTATGAGCAGTTCTTC,CASSGLARGKVYEQFF
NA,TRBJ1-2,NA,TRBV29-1,TGCAGCGTTGGGCCGGGGTCTGATGGCTACACCTTC,CSVGPGSDGYTF
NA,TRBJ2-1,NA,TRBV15,TGTGCCACCTCAGGGATTAGCTCCTACAATGAGCAGTTCTTC,CATSGISSYNEQFF
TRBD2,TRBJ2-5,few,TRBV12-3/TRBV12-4,TGTGCCAGCAGTTTAAGCGGACTAGCGGGGAATCAAGAGACCCAGTACTTC,CASSLSGLAGNQETQYF
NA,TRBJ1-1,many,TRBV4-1,TGCGCCAGCAGTGGCACCATGAACACTGAAGCTTTCTTT,CASSGTMNTEAFF
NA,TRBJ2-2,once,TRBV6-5,TGTGCCAGCAGTCCTCTACCCGCCACCGGGGAGCTGTTTTTT,CASSPLPATGELFF
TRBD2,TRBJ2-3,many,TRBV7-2,TGTGCCAGCAGCGCGACTAGCGGGGGCACAGATACGCAGTATTTT,CASSATSGGTDTQYF
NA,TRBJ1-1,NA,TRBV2,TGTGCCAGCCGGGACGGGAGGCTTGAAGCTTTCTTT,CASRDGRLEAFF
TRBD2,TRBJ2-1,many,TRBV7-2,TGTGCCAGCAAACCCCCAGCGGGGGGGCCCGATGAGCAGTTCTTC,CASKPPAGGPDEQFF
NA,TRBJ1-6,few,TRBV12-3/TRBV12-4,TGTGCCAGCAGTTTAATCCCGGCACCCCTCCACTTT,CASSLIPAPLHF